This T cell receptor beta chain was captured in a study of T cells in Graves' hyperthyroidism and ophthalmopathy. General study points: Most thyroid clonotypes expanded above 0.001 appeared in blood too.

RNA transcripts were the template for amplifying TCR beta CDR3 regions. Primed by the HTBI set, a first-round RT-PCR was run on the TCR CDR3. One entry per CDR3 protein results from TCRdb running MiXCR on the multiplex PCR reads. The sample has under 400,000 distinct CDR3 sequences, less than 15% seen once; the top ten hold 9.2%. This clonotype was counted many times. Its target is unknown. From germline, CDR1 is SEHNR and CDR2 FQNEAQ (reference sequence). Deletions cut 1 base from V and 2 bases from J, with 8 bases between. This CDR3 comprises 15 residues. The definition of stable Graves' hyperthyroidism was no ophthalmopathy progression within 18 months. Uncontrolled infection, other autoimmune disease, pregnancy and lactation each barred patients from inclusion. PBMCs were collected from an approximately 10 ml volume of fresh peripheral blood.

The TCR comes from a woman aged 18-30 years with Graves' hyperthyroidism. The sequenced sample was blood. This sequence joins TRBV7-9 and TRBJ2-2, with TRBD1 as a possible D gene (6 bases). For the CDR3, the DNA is TGTGCCAGCAGCTTAGTCAGGGGAAACACCGGGGAGCTGTTTTTT. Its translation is CASSLVRGNTGELFF. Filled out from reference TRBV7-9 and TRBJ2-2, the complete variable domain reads DTGVSQNPRHKITKRGQNVTFRCDPISEHNRLYWYRQTLGQGPEFLTYFQNEAQLEKSRLLSDRFSAERPKGSFSTLEIQRTEQGDSAMYLCASSLVRGNTGELFFGEGSRLTVL.